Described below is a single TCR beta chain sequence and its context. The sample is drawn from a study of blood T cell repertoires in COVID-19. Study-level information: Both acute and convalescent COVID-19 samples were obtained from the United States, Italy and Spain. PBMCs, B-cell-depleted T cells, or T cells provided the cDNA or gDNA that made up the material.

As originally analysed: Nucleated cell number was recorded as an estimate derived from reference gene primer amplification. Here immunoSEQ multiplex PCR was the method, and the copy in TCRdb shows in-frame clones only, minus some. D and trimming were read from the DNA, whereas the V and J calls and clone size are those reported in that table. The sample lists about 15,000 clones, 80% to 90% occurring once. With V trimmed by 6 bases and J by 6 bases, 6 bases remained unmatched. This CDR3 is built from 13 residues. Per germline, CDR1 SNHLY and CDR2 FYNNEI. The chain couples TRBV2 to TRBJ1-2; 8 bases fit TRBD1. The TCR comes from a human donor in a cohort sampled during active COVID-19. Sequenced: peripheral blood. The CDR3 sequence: CASRTTGGNGYTF. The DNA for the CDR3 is TGTGCCAGCAGGACTACAGGGGGGAATGGCTACACCTTC.